Sequencing of this T cell receptor beta chain was carried out in a study of cytomegalovirus exposure and HLA in healthy donors. Study in general: A prior study identified 120 million or so unique TCR beta sequences from around 180 million T cells.

This CDR3 has 14 amino acids. With V trimmed by 4 bases and J by 8 bases, 9 bases remained unmatched. CDR1 is SGHNT, CDR2 YYREEE, per germline (reference sequence). Use of 60 Vbeta and 13 Jbeta primers characterized the PCR. Assay used: immunoSEQ multiplex PCR; TCRdb lists only in-frame clones, some missing. The table has roughly 150,000 clones, 70% to 90% seen once. Donors were nominally healthy when sampled, though unrecorded immune exposures were likely. The chain uses TRBV5-4 and TRBJ1-2, with 9 bases fitting TRBD1. Input material: PBMCs. The receptor was derived from a young woman in good health and CMV-seronegative. The DNA for the CDR3 is TGTGCCAGCAGCCCTGAGAGGGACAGGGTCGGCTACACCTTC. This codes for CASSPERDRVGYTF.